These T cell receptor beta chains were read from a single sample in a study of CD8 T cells in ankylosing spondylitis. TCRdb recomputed calls from the 5' RACE reads with MiXCR, one row per CDR3 protein. The sample gives 450,000 to 550,000 distinct CDR3 sequences, approximately 5.3% of which show up once; under 4.5% is in the top ten. Sequencing input: blood, either unsorted or a sorted T cell fraction (not recorded which). These receptors originate from a male donor with ankylosing spondylitis. Each CDR3 is given with its conserved first and last residue. A D gene is named only where the DNA matches it firmly. Clone size is not always given. Where it is, it says once, few, many or a class for expanded clones.

D gene: TRBD1
V gene: TRBV5-1
clone size: many
J gene: TRBJ2-7
CDR3 DNA: TGCGCCAGCAGCTTTAACTTACAGGGGGACCTTAAATTCTACGAGCAGTACTTC
CDR3 protein: CASSFNLQGDLKFYEQYF

D gene: TRBD2
V gene: TRBV7-9
clone size: many
J gene: TRBJ2-5
CDR3 DNA: TGTGCCAGCAGCCAAGATAGCGGGGAGACCCAGTACTTC
CDR3 protein: CASSQDSGETQYF

D gene: TRBD2
V gene: TRBV20-1
clone size: many
J gene: TRBJ2-7
CDR3 DNA: TGCAGTGCTAGAGCCCAGCGGGAGGGCTTCGAGCAGTACTTC
CDR3 protein: CSARAQREGFEQYF

D gene: NA
V gene: TRBV10-2
clone size: many
J gene: TRBJ2-7
CDR3 DNA: TGCGCCAGCAGTGTCGCTGGAAGTTCCTACGAGCAGTACTTC
CDR3 protein: CASSVAGSSYEQYF

D gene: NA
V gene: TRBV7-2
clone size: many
J gene: TRBJ2-5
CDR3 DNA: TGTGCCAGCACCCTAGGGGTCCAGCAAGAGACCCAGTACTTC
CDR3 protein: CASTLGVQQETQYF

D gene: NA
V gene: TRBV20-1
clone size: few
J gene: TRBJ2-5
CDR3 DNA: TGCAGCCCCCTCAAGCTACAAGAGACCCAGTACTTC
CDR3 protein: CSPLKLQETQYF

D gene: NA
V gene: TRBV27
clone size: NA
J gene: TRBJ2-1
CDR3 DNA: TGTGCCAGCAGTTTAGGATGGGGTGCTGAGCAGTTCTTC
CDR3 protein: CASSLGWGAEQFF

D gene: NA
V gene: TRBV12-3/TRBV12-4
clone size: few
J gene: TRBJ2-2
CDR3 DNA: TGTGCCAGCAGTTTAGTTGAGGCAACCGGGGAGCTGTTTTTT
CDR3 protein: CASSLVEATGELFF

D gene: NA
V gene: TRBV29-1
clone size: many
J gene: TRBJ2-7
CDR3 DNA: TGCAGCGTTGAAGATCGGGGGGACACCTACGAGCAGTACTTC
CDR3 protein: CSVEDRGDTYEQYF

D gene: NA
V gene: TRBV28
clone size: many
J gene: TRBJ2-1
CDR3 DNA: TGTGCCAGCAGTGGGCTAGCCGGATTCAATGAGCAGTTCTTC
CDR3 protein: CASSGLAGFNEQFF

D gene: NA
V gene: TRBV5-1
clone size: many
J gene: TRBJ2-6
CDR3 DNA: TGCGCCAGCAGCTTGGCCGGGACTGAAAACGTCCTGACTTTC
CDR3 protein: CASSLAGTENVLTF

D gene: NA
V gene: TRBV7-2
clone size: many
J gene: TRBJ2-1
CDR3 DNA: TGTGCCAGCAGCCTGCGACTGGCGGATGAGCAGTTCTTC
CDR3 protein: CASSLRLADEQFF

D gene: TRBD1
V gene: TRBV3-1
clone size: many
J gene: TRBJ1-3
CDR3 DNA: TGTGCCAGCAGCCAGCCAGGGGGCCCGGGAAACACCATATATTTT
CDR3 protein: CASSQPGGPGNTIYF

D gene: NA
V gene: TRBV7-6
clone size: NA
J gene: TRBJ1-1
CDR3 DNA: TGTGCCAGCAGCTTCTCGGGGTTCACTGAAGCTTTCTTT
CDR3 protein: CASSFSGFTEAFF

D gene: NA
V gene: TRBV7-6
clone size: many
J gene: TRBJ1-2
CDR3 DNA: TGTGCCAGCAGGAAGGCGCAGGGCGGATATGGCTACACCTTC
CDR3 protein: CASRKAQGGYGYTF

D gene: NA
V gene: TRBV20-1
clone size: many
J gene: TRBJ2-7
CDR3 DNA: TGCAGTGCTAGCTCGGGGCATCCCTACGAGCAGTACTTC
CDR3 protein: CSASSGHPYEQYF

D gene: NA
V gene: TRBV20-1
clone size: many
J gene: TRBJ2-3
CDR3 DNA: TGCAGTGCTAGAGGGGTCAAGGAGCGGAGCACAGATACGCAGTATTTT
CDR3 protein: CSARGVKERSTDTQYF

D gene: TRBD1
V gene: TRBV20-1
clone size: NA
J gene: TRBJ2-7
CDR3 DNA: TGCAGTGCTATAAGGGACAGGGGGCTTCACGAGCAGTACTTC
CDR3 protein: CSAIRDRGLHEQYF

D gene: NA
V gene: TRBV12-3/TRBV12-4
clone size: many
J gene: TRBJ1-2
CDR3 DNA: TGTGCCAGCAGTTTTACGGTAGAAGGAAAGGGCTACACCTTC
CDR3 protein: CASSFTVEGKGYTF

D gene: TRBD1
V gene: TRBV5-1
clone size: NA
J gene: TRBJ2-1
CDR3 DNA: TGCGCCAGCAGCTTGGCTCAGGGGGCTGGTAATGAGCAGTTCTTC
CDR3 protein: CASSLAQGAGNEQFF

D gene: NA
V gene: TRBV29-1
clone size: many
J gene: TRBJ1-1
CDR3 DNA: TGCAGCGTTCGGATGGCCACTGAAGCTTTCTTT
CDR3 protein: CSVRMATEAFF

D gene: TRBD2
V gene: TRBV5-1
clone size: few
J gene: TRBJ2-5
CDR3 DNA: TGCGCCAGCAGGGAGGCCGGGACTAGCTCGGAGACCCAGTACTTC
CDR3 protein: CASREAGTSSETQYF

D gene: TRBD2
V gene: TRBV10-3
clone size: many
J gene: TRBJ2-1
CDR3 DNA: TGTGCCATCAGTGGAGAAGAGGCGGGTAATAGCGGGAGCTACAATGAGCAGTTCTTC
CDR3 protein: CAISGEEAGNSGSYNEQFF

D gene: NA
V gene: TRBV7-2
clone size: many
J gene: TRBJ2-7
CDR3 DNA: TGTGCCAGCAGCTTAGTCAGGGGAGGGGTCTACGAGCAGTACTTC
CDR3 protein: CASSLVRGGVYEQYF

D gene: TRBD2
V gene: TRBV5-5
clone size: many
J gene: TRBJ2-3
CDR3 DNA: TGTGCCAGCAGCCAGGGACTAGCTTGGTATTTT
CDR3 protein: CASSQGLAWYF

D gene: TRBD2
V gene: TRBV12-3/TRBV12-4
clone size: NA
J gene: TRBJ2-2
CDR3 DNA: TGTGCCCGCAGTTTAGCGGGACTAGCTGGTTATATTGACACCGGGGAGCTGTTTTTT
CDR3 protein: CARSLAGLAGYIDTGELFF